The sequence of this T cell receptor beta chain was determined in a study of beta chain features in type 1 diabetes. Overall study findings and caveats: Across all four CD4+ subsets, people with type 1 diabetes showed modestly shorter TCRB CDR3s.

This clone was observed a few times. Its antigen is not known. V lost 0 bases and J 4 bases, leaving 11 bases between the germline ends. The CDR3 sequence is 15 residues long. The germline V gene encodes CDR1 LNHNV and CDR2 YYDKDF (reference sequence). Expressed TCRB transcripts were sequenced, since all the RNA that had been isolated was reverse transcribed. Sequencing was performed with immunoSEQ multiplex PCR; in TCRdb, only in-frame clones are kept and a portion is missing. The sample consists of some 350,000 clones, about 13% of them appearing once. This TCR was sampled from a woman aged 18-30 years with type 1 diabetes. Specimen: naive CD4+ T cells from blood. The J gene is TRBJ2-3, the V gene TRBV15; the D gene is possibly TRBD2 (5 bases). CDR3 bases: TGTGCCACCAGCAGAGATTCGGAGGTCCCAGATACGCAGTATTTT. Its translation is CATSRDSEVPDTQYF.